This is a list of T cell receptor beta chains from one sample in a study of blood T cell repertoires in COVID-19. Assay used: immunoSEQ multiplex PCR; TCRdb lists only in-frame clones, some missing. The repertoire consists of 200,000 to 300,000 clones, with 70% to 90% occurring once and the leading ten covering 0.95% to 1.5%. Sequenced sample: PBMCs or T cells enriched from blood (not recorded which). Receptors were obtained from a woman aged 40 to 55 with acute COVID-19. Each CDR3 is given with its conserved first and last residue. A D gene is named only where the DNA matches it firmly. Only some rows state a clone size, as once, few, many or a class for expanded clones.

>few|-|TRBV10-3|TRBJ2-1
TGTGCCATCAGTGAGTCGAAACTTGCGGGGGCTATATATGAGCAGTTCTTC
CAISESKLAGAIYEQFF
>-|-|TRBV28|TRBJ2-1
TGTGCCAGCAGTTTGCTCCCGTTAGCGGAAACGTTCTTC
CASSLLPLAETFF
>-|-|TRBV21-1|TRBJ2-5
TGTGCCAGCAGCAAAGTGGGGAAGACAGGGGGCGAGGGGGAGACCCAGTACTTC
CASSKVGKTGGEGETQYF
>-|TRBD1|TRBV3-1/TRBV3-2|TRBJ1-5
TGTGCCAGCAGCCAAAGGCCAGGGGGTGGTCAGCCCCAGCATTTT
CASSQRPGGGQPQHF
>-|TRBD2|TRBV10-3|TRBJ2-3
TGTGCCATCAGTGCCGGGACTAGCGGCGGAGATACGCAGTATTTT
CAISAGTSGGDTQYF
>-|TRBD2|TRBV19|TRBJ2-2
TGTGCCAGTAGTCCGGGGAGGGACACCGGGGAGCTGTTTTTT
CASSPGRDTGELFF
>-|TRBD1|TRBV10-2|TRBJ1-5
TGCGCCAGCAGGGAGACAGGGATGGATCAGCCCCAGCATTTT
CASRETGMDQPQHF
>-|-|TRBV5-1|TRBJ2-3
TGCGCCAGCAAATCATTAGCGGACAACACAGATACGCAGTATTTT
CASKSLADNTDTQYF
>-|-|TRBV7-8|TRBJ1-5
TGTGCCAGCAGTCGGGACAACAATCAGCCCCAGCATTTT
CASSRDNNQPQHF
>-|-|TRBV9|TRBJ1-4
TGTGCCAGCAGGGAGGGCTCGGGACCAAATGAAAAACTGTTTTTT
CASREGSGPNEKLFF
>-|-|TRBV6-5|TRBJ1-1
TGTGCCAGCAGTCCTCCTTGGGCCACTGAAGCTTTCTTT
CASSPPWATEAFF
>-|TRBD1|TRBV2|TRBJ1-1
TGTGCCAGCAGTGGACAGGGGTCGATGAACACTGAAGCTTTCTTT
CASSGQGSMNTEAFF
>few|TRBD2|TRBV10-3|TRBJ2-1
TGTGCCATCAGCGGACTAGCGGGAGCTGACAATGAGCAGTTCTTC
CAISGLAGADNEQFF
>-|-|TRBV27|TRBJ2-2
TGTGCCAGCAGGACCACAGGGAGTAGTCCCGGGGAGCTGTTTTTT
CASRTTGSSPGELFF
>-|-|TRBV24-1|TRBJ2-3
TGTGCCACCAGTGACCGGGACTCCAGGGGCACAGATACGCAGTATTTT
CATSDRDSRGTDTQYF
>-|TRBD1|TRBV4-1|TRBJ1-5
TGCGCCAGCAGCCAAGAAGGGACAGGCGGTCTGCCCCAGCATTTT
CASSQEGTGGLPQHF
>-|TRBD1|TRBV30|TRBJ1-6
TGTGCCTGGAGTATCCACAGGGGACAGAATAATTCACCCCTCCACTTT
CAWSIHRGQNNSPLHF
>-|-|TRBV24-1|TRBJ1-2
TGTGCCACCAGTGATGTGGGACACTCCCCGTTGGGGGGCTACACCTTC
CATSDVGHSPLGGYTF
>-|TRBD1|TRBV5-1|TRBJ2-5
TGCGCCAGCAGCTCGGGACAGGGAGGGATATATGGGGAGACCCAGTACTTC
CASSSGQGGIYGETQYF
>-|TRBD1|TRBV27|TRBJ1-2
TGTGCCAGCAGCCCTGCTGGACAGGGGACCTATGGCTACACCTTC
CASSPAGQGTYGYTF
>once|TRBD2|TRBV19|TRBJ2-3
TGTGCCAGTAGTATACTAGCGGGAGTAGCGGGAGAAGGTACGCAGTATTTT
CASSILAGVAGEGTQYF
>-|-|TRBV5-8|TRBJ1-2
TGTGCCAGCAACATTCCGCACTACGACTATGGCTACACCTTC
CASNIPHYDYGYTF
>-|-|TRBV7-6|TRBJ2-1
TGTGCCAGCAGCGATTGGCGGGAGCAGTTCTTC
CASSDWREQFF
>-|-|TRBV28|TRBJ1-4
TGTGCCAGCGATAGGGGTGATGAAAAACTGTTTTTT
CASDRGDEKLFF
>once|TRBD1|TRBV18|TRBJ1-2
TGTGCCAGCTCACCACTAGGACAGGGAGATGGCTACACCTTC
CASSPLGQGDGYTF
>once|TRBD1|TRBV9|TRBJ2-5
TGTGCCAGCAGCGTAGGAGGGGGCAAAGAGACCCAGTACTTC
CASSVGGGKETQYF
>-|-|TRBV5-1|TRBJ1-2
TGCGCCAGCAGCTTGGTAGGGGGATCCTATGGCTACACCTTC
CASSLVGGSYGYTF
>-|TRBD1|TRBV18|TRBJ1-2
TGTGCCAGCTCTCCCCTGGGACAGGAGGATACATATGGCTACACCTTC
CASSPLGQEDTYGYTF
>-|-|TRBV6-5|TRBJ1-1
TGTGCCAGCAGTAAGCAGACGACGGGAAACACTGAAGCTTTCTTT
CASSKQTTGNTEAFF
>-|TRBD1|TRBV15|TRBJ1-6
TGTGCCACCAGCAGAGATATCCGGGACAGACTCAGGCTGAATTCACCCCTCCACTTT
CATSRDIRDRLRLNSPLHF
>-|TRBD2|TRBV3-1/TRBV3-2|TRBJ2-7
TGTGCCAGCAGCCAAGACCCCTGGACTAGCTACGAGCAGTACTTC
CASSQDPWTSYEQYF